This TCR beta chain was profiled in a study of technical replicates of blood from several donors. V was cut by 6 bases and J by 3 bases, with 14 bases left in between. The germline V gene has CDR1 MRHNA and CDR2 SNTAGT. The CDR3 is 14 residues long. Profiling relied on immunoSEQ multiplex PCR, and the TCRdb table lists in-frame clones only, not all of them. This sample carries some 83,000 clones, 90% to 95% of them seen once, and the ten largest clones take about 0.26%. The rearrangement uses TRBV6-4 and TRBJ1-1; D possibly corresponds to TRBD1 (5 bases). The sequence derives from a human donor in good health. Source material: T cells isolated from PBMCs. Here the CDR3 reads CASRHTDRDTEAFF. The CDR3, as DNA: TGTGCCAGCAGGCATACAGACAGAGACACTGAAGCTTTCTTT.